A single T cell receptor beta chain is shown here with its context. The sample belongs to a study of shared clonotypes between healthy human individuals. It was about 210 ng DNA, about 30,000 T cell genomes, that sorted-subset replicate PCRs used. The table came from immunoSEQ multiplex PCR; TCRdb's copy has only in-frame clones and leaves some out. The sample carries fewer than 3 million clones, 85% to 95% recorded once. The CDR3 length is 12 residues. Germline V gene sequence: CDR1 SGHRS, CDR2 YFSETQ. The V end lost 0 bases, the J end lost 7 bases, and 4 bases lay between the germline ends. This sequence was found in a man aged 18 to 29 in good health. Some clones in this sample may be carry-over from other donors' samples. The chain carries TRBV5-1 and TRBJ2-2; the D is unclear. Sample: naive CD4+ T cells from PBMCs. Sample subset: CD45RA+ positively selected. The DNA of the CDR3 is TGCGCCAGCAGCTTGGAGGGCGGGGAGCTGTTTTTT. Its translation is CASSLEGGELFF. The variable domain in full, with the rest retrieved from reference TRBV5-1 and TRBJ2-2, is KAGVTQTPRYLIKTRGQQVTLSCSPISGHRSVSWYQQTPGQGLQFLFEYFSETQRNKGNFPGRFSGRQFSNSRSEMNVSTLELGDSALYLCASSLEGGELFFGEGSRLTVL.